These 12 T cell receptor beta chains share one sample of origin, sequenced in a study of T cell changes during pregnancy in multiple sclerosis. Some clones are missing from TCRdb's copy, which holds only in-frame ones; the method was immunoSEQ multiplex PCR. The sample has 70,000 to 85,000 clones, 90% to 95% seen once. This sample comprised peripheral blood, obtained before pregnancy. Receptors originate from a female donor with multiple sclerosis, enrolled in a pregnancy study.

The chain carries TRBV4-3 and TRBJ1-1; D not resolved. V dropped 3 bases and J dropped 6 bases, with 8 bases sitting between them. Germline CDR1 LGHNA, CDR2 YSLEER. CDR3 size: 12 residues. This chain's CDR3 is CASSHSGSEAFF. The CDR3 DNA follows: TGCGCCAGCAGCCATAGCGGTTCTGAAGCTTTCTTT.

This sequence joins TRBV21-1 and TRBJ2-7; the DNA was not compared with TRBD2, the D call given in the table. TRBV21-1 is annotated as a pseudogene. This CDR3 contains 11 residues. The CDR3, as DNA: TGTGCCAGCAGCAAAGTACGGGAGCAGTACTTC. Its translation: CASSKVREQYF.

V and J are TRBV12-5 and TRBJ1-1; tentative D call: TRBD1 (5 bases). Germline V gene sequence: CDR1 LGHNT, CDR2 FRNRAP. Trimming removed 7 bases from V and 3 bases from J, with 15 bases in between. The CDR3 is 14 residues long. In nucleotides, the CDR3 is TGTGCTAGTGCTGGGGGACTTCGGGACACTGAAGCTTTCTTT. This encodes CASAGGLRDTEAFF.

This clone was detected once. The CDR3 protein is CASSSPNIAKNIQYF. The CDR3, as DNA: TGTGCCAGCAGTTCACCTAATATAGCCAAAAACATTCAGTACTTC. This chain joins TRBV6-5 and TRBJ2-4; D call uncertain. The CDR3 has 15 amino acids. V lost 4 bases, J lost 0 bases, and 10 bases lay in between. The germline V gene encodes CDR1 MNHEY and CDR2 SVGAGI.

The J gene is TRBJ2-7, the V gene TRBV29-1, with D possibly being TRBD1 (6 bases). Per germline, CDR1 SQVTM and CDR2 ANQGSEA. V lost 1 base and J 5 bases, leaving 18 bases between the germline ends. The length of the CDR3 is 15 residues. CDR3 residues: CSVEGGDSPGDEQYF. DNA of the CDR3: TGCAGCGTTGAAGGTGGAGACTCCCCAGGGGACGAGCAGTACTTC.

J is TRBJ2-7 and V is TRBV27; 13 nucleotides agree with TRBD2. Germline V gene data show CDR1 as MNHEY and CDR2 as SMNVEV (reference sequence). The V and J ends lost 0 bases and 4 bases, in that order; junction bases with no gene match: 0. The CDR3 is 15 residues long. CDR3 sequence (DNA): TGTGCCAGCAGTTTATCGACTAGCGGGAGGTACGAGCAGTACTTC. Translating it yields CASSLSTSGRYEQYF.

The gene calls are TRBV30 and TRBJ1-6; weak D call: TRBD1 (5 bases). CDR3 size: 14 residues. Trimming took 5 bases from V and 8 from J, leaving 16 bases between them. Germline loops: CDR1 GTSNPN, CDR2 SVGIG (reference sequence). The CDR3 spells CAWDVRGRYSPLHF. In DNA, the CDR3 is TGTGCCTGGGACGTAAGGGGCAGGTATTCACCCCTCCACTTT.

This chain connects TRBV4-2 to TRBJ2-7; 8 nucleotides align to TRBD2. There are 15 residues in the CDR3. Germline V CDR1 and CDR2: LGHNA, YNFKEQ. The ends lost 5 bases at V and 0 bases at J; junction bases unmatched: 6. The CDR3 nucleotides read TGTGCCAGCAGCACGCAGCGGGGGAGCTCCTACGAGCAGTACTTC. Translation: CASSTQRGSSYEQYF.

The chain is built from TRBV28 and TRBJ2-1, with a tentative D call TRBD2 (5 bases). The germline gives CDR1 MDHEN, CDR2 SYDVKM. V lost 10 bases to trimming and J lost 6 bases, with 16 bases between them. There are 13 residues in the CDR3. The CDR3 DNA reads TGTGCCACCTGGGAGTACGGAGGCAATGAGCAGTTCTTC. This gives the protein CATWEYGGNEQFF.

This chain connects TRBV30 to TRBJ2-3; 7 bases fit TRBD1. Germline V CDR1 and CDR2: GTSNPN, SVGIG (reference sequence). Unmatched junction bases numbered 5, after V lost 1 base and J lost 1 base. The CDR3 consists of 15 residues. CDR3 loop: CAWSDGTGGTDTQYF. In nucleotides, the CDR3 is TGTGCCTGGAGTGACGGCACAGGGGGCACAGATACGCAGTATTTT.

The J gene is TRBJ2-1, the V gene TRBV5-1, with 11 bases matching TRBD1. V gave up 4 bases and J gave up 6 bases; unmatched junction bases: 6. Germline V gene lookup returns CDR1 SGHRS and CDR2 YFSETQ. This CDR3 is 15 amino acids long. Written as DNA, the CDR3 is TGCGCCAGCAGCGCCTCCGGGACAGGGGGCAATGAGCAGTTCTTC. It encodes CASSASGTGGNEQFF.

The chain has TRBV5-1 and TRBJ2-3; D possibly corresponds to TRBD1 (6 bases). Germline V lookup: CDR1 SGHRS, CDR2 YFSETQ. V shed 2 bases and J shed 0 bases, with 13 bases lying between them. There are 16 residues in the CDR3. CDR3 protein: CASSFLQGVSTDTQYF. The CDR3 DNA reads TGCGCCAGCAGCTTCCTACAGGGAGTTAGCACAGATACGCAGTATTTT.